The T cell receptor (beta chain) under discussion was sequenced for a study of blood T cell repertoires in COVID-19. Study summary: Sources were T cells, B-cell-depleted T cells, or PBMCs; the material itself was cDNA or gDNA.

Looked up from germline, CDR1 is MNHEY and CDR2 is SMNVEV (reference sequence). The CDR3 totals 15 residues. V lost 3 bases and J lost 2, with 13 bases in between. In the original processing: Nucleated cell number was recorded as an estimate derived from reference gene primer amplification. Assay used: immunoSEQ multiplex PCR; TCRdb lists only in-frame clones, some missing. The V and J calls and clone size are taken from that table; D and trimming were inferred from the DNA. The sample carries approximately 25,000 clones, under 85% recorded once. The sequenced material came from peripheral blood. The chain uses TRBV27 and TRBJ2-5; weak D call: TRBD1 (6 bases). The source is a man aged 50 to 59 with COVID-19, enrolled during active disease. The CDR3 nucleotides are TGTGCCAGCAGTTTGAGGGGGTGGGATCAAGAGACCCAGTACTTC. Translated, it gives CASSLRGWDQETQYF.